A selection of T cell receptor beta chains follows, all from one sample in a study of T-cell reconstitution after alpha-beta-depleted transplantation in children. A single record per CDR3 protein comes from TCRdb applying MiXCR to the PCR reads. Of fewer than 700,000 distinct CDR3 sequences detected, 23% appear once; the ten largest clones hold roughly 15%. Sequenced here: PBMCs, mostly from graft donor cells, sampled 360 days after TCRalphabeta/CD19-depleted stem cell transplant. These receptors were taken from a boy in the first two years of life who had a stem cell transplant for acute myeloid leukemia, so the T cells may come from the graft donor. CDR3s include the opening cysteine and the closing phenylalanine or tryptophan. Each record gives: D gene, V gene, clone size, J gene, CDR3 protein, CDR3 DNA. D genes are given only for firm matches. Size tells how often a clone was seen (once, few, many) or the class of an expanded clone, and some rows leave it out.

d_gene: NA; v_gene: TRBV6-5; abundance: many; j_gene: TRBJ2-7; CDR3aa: CASSYSEGTHEQYF; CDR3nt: TGTGCCAGCAGTTACAGCGAGGGGACGCACGAGCAGTACTTC
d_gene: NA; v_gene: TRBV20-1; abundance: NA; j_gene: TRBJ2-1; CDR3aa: CSAGPGGNEQFF; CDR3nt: TGCAGTGCGGGTCCCGGGGGTAATGAGCAGTTCTTC
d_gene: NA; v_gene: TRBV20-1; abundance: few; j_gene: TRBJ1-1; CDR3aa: CSARLGRGRGTEAFF; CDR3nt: TGCAGTGCTAGATTGGGCAGGGGACGGGGCACTGAAGCTTTCTTT
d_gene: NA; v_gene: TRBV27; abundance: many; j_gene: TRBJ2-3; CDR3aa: CASSQQKADTQYF; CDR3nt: TGTGCCAGCAGTCAGCAGAAAGCAGATACGCAGTATTTT
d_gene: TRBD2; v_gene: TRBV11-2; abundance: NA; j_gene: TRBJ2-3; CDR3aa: CASSLWTSGGASTDTQYF; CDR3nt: TGTGCCAGCAGCCTGTGGACTAGCGGGGGGGCGAGCACAGATACGCAGTATTTT
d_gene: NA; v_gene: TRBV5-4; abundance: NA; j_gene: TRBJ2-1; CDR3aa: CASSQDSPQYNEQFF; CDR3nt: TGTGCCAGCAGCCAGGACAGTCCTCAATACAATGAGCAGTTCTTC
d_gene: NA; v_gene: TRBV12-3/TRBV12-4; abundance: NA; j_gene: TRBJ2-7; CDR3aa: CASSWQGGAGEQYF; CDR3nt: TGTGCCAGCAGTTGGCAAGGGGGGGCTGGTGAGCAGTACTTC
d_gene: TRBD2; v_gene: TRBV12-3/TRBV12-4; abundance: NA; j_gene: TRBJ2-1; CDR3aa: CASSSGGSSNEQFF; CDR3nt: TGTGCCAGCAGTTCGGGGGGATCCTCCAATGAGCAGTTCTTC
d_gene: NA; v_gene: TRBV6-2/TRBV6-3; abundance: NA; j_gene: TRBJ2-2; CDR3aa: CASSYPDRPNTGELFF; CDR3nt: TGTGCCAGCAGTTACCCCGACAGGCCGAACACCGGGGAGCTGTTTTTT
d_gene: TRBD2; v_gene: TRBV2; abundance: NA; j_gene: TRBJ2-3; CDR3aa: CASSGGAVTDTQYF; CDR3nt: TGTGCCAGCAGCGGGGGGGCCGTGACAGATACGCAGTATTTT
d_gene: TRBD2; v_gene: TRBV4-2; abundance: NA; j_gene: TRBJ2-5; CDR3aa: CASSLGGAVETQYF; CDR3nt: TGTGCCAGCAGCCTCGGGGGGGCCGTAGAGACCCAGTACTTC
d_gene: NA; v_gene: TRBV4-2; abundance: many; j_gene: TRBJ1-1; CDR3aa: CASSQDRGVNTEAFF; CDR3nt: TGTGCCAGCAGCCAAGATCGGGGCGTGAACACTGAAGCTTTCTTT
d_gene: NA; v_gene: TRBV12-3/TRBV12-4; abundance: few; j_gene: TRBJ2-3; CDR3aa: CASSRFPDTQYF; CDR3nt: TGTGCCAGCAGTCGTTTCCCTGATACGCAGTATTTT